This T cell receptor (beta chain) emerged from a study of blood T cell repertoires in COVID-19. The wider study: Some COVID-19 samples were acute and others convalescent; all came from the United States, Italy and Spain.

Germline V gene data show CDR1 as LNHDA and CDR2 as SQIVND (reference sequence). V was pared by 5 bases and J by 5 bases, with 8 bases of the junction left unmatched. The CDR3 sequence is 15 residues long. This clone is a singleton in its sample. Authors' data handling: Cell counts per sample came from amplifying reference gene primers. Profiled with immunoSEQ multiplex PCR; TCRdb holds only in-frame clones, not every one. V and J calls and clone size come straight from that table; D and trimming were deduced from the DNA. The repertoire holds under 120,000 clones, with 69% as singletons. V gene TRBV19 combines with J gene TRBJ1-5; 8 nucleotides agree with TRBD1. The receptor comes from an elderly man with acute or convalescent COVID-19. Sequences were obtained from peripheral blood. The CDR3 here is CASSVPDRVYQPQHF. CDR3 nucleotides: TGTGCCAGTAGTGTCCCGGACAGGGTTTATCAGCCCCAGCATTTT.